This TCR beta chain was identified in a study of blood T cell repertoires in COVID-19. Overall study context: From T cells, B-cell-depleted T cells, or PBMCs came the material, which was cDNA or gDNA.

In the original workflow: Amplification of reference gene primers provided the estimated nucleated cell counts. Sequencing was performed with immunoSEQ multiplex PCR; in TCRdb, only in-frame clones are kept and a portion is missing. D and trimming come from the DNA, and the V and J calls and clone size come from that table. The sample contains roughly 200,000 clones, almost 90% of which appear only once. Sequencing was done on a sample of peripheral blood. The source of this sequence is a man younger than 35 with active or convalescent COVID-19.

CDR3 bases: TGTGCCAGTTGGGACAGAAGGAATTATCAGCCCCAGCATTTT. Translation: CASWDRRNYQPQHF. The V gene is TRBV19, the J gene TRBJ1-5, with 7 bases identical to TRBD1. The CDR3 runs to 14 residues. Per the germline V gene, CDR1 is LNHDA and CDR2 is SQIVND (reference sequence). Losses at the gene ends were 8 bases for V and 5 bases for J; bases not matched to a gene: 9. Drawing the rest from reference TRBV19 and TRBJ1-5, the complete variable domain is DGGITQSPKYLFRKEGQNVTLSCEQNLNHDAMYWYRQDPGQGLRLIYYSQIVNDFQKGDIAEGYSVSREKKESFPLTVTSAQKNPTAFYLCASWDRRNYQPQHFGDGTRLSIL.